This T cell receptor beta chain originates from a study of STAT5B mutations in CD4+ large granular lymphocyte leukemia. Across the study: The CDR3 'QG' motif was associated with a particular HLA allele among healthy donors. The study's findings and limits: Main leukemic clonotypes were patient-specific, but about 26% appeared at low frequency elsewhere. Without putative leukemic clones, patient CD4-sorted repertoires remained more clonal than healthy CD4+ repertoires.

Concerning this clone: Its antigen is unidentified.

Germline V lookup: CDR1 ENHRY, CDR2 SYGVKD. This CDR3 comprises 15 residues. V was cut by 4 bases and J by 1 base, with 13 bases left in between. In the original analysis: The detection floor for productive clonotype frequency was 2.59 x 10-5. Only in-frame clones appear in the TCRdb table, and some are missing; sequencing was by immunoSEQ multiplex PCR. The V and J calls and clone size come from that table; D and trimming were worked out from the DNA. The table includes approximately 30,000 clones, 55% to 80% detected once. The receptor was isolated from a human donor in good health. Sequences were obtained from CD4+ T cells from blood buffy coats. V usage is TRBV10-3 and J usage is TRBJ1-1; D unclear. Here the CDR3 DNA reads TGTGCCATCAGTGGCGACACTGCAAAGAACACTGAAGCTTTCTTT. Residues: CAISGDTAKNTEAFF.